This T cell receptor beta chain originates from a study of T cell responses to AZD1222 COVID-19 vaccine. Across the study: It was second doses at about 4 or about 12 weeks that were pooled.

The CDR3 length is 11 residues. CDR1 MNHEY and CDR2 SVGEGT come from the germline V gene. Trimming stripped 2 bases from V and 6 bases from J, with 1 base between. The protocol was immunoSEQ multiplex PCR, while the TCRdb copy is restricted to in-frame clones and leaves out a portion. The top ten clones hold 1.5% of a sample with 80,000 or so clones, 87% of them seen once. The chain employs TRBV6-2 or TRBV6-3 and TRBJ2-2, with D unresolved. The clonotype comes from an adult in good health. The specimen comprised peripheral blood, sampled on day 0 of AZD1222 vaccination. CDR3 loop: CASSYPGELFF. The CDR3 coding sequence is TGTGCCAGCAGTTACCCCGGGGAGCTGTTTTTT.